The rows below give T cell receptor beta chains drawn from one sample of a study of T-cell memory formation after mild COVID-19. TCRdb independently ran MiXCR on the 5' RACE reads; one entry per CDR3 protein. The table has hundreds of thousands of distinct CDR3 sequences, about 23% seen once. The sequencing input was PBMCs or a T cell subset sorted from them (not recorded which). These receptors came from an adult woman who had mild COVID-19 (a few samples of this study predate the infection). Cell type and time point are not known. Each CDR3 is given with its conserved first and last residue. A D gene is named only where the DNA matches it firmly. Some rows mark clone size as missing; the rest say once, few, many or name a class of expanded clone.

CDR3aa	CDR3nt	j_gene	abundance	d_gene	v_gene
CASSKSGTGGNEQFF	TGTGCCAGCAGCAAATCCGGGACAGGAGGCAATGAGCAGTTCTTC	TRBJ2-1	few	TRBD1	TRBV12-3/TRBV12-4
CASSYGGGGEQYF	TGTGCCAGCAGCTATGGAGGGGGCGGGGAGCAGTACTTC	TRBJ2-7	few	-	TRBV27
CASSLSWDTEAFF	TGTGCCAGCAGCTTATCGTGGGACACTGAAGCTTTCTTT	TRBJ1-1	few	-	TRBV7-3
CASSTDTAFTSVYEQYF	TGTGCCAGCAGCACCGACACAGCCTTCACCTCGGTCTACGAGCAGTACTTC	TRBJ2-7	few	-	TRBV3-1
CASSTGQGDGYTF	TGTGCCAGCAGCACGGGACAGGGAGATGGCTACACCTTC	TRBJ1-2	few	TRBD1	TRBV9
CASSRKRDRGEQFF	TGTGCCAGCAGCCGTAAGCGGGACCGCGGTGAGCAGTTCTTC	TRBJ2-1	-	TRBD2	TRBV13
CASSHKAGEQFF	TGTGCCAGCAGCCATAAGGCAGGGGAGCAGTTCTTC	TRBJ2-1	-	-	TRBV7-3
CASRPSGGAYNEQFF	TGTGCCAGCAGACCGAGCGGGGGGGCCTACAATGAGCAGTTCTTC	TRBJ2-1	-	TRBD2	TRBV6-5
CASSSRAGPRAYEQYF	TGTGCCAGCAGTTCCAGAGCGGGGCCCCGGGCCTACGAGCAGTACTTC	TRBJ2-7	-	TRBD2	TRBV7-9
CASSKGLAAYEQYF	TGTGCCAGCAGCAAAGGACTAGCGGCCTACGAGCAGTACTTC	TRBJ2-7	few	-	TRBV21-1
CASSSASGGLQETQYF	TGTGCCAGCAGCTCGGCTAGCGGGGGACTCCAAGAGACCCAGTACTTC	TRBJ2-5	-	TRBD2	TRBV7-9
CSAFGTAGELFF	TGCAGTGCTTTCGGGACAGCCGGGGAGCTGTTTTTT	TRBJ2-2	few	TRBD1	TRBV20-1
CASGGGEQFF	TGTGCCAGCGGTGGAGGTGAGCAGTTCTTC	TRBJ2-1	few	-	TRBV9
CASTEAQGGNTEAFF	TGTGCCAGCACTGAAGCCCAGGGGGGGAACACTGAAGCTTTCTTT	TRBJ1-1	few	TRBD1	TRBV25-1
CATSDPGATDTQYF	TGTGCCACCAGTGATCCCGGGGCCACAGATACGCAGTATTTT	TRBJ2-3	-	-	TRBV24-1
CASSLAGQGAQPQHF	TGTGCCAGCAGTTTAGCGGGACAGGGTGCCCAGCCCCAGCATTTT	TRBJ1-5	-	TRBD1	TRBV12-3/TRBV12-4
CATRAGVADEQFF	TGTGCCACCAGAGCGGGAGTCGCCGATGAGCAGTTCTTC	TRBJ2-1	few	TRBD2	TRBV24-1
CASSSGQGHTDTQYF	TGCGCCAGCAGCTCTGGACAGGGGCACACAGATACGCAGTATTTT	TRBJ2-3	many	TRBD1	TRBV5-1
CASSQQLAGTDTQYF	TGCGCCAGCAGCCAACAACTAGCGGGCACAGATACGCAGTATTTT	TRBJ2-3	few	TRBD2	TRBV4-3
CASSLGGGGLYNEQFF	TGCGCCAGCAGCTTGGGAGGGGGAGGACTCTACAATGAGCAGTTCTTC	TRBJ2-1	few	-	TRBV5-1
CASSPPRAGRGETQYF	TGTGCCAGCAGCCCCCCTAGGGCGGGGAGGGGAGAGACCCAGTACTTC	TRBJ2-5	few	TRBD2	TRBV7-8
CASSDRFGYTF	TGTGCCAGCAGTGATCGGTTTGGCTACACCTTC	TRBJ1-2	-	-	TRBV27
CASSQGDRDHEQYF	TGCGCCAGCAGCCAAGGGGACAGGGACCACGAGCAGTACTTC	TRBJ2-7	-	TRBD1	TRBV4-1
CAISETYGTGSYEQYF	TGTGCCATCAGTGAGACCTACGGGACAGGGTCCTACGAGCAGTACTTC	TRBJ2-7	few	TRBD1	TRBV10-3
CASSFRGGSSYEQYF	TGTGCCAGCAGTTTCCGCGGGGGGAGCTCCTACGAGCAGTACTTC	TRBJ2-7	-	TRBD2	TRBV12-3/TRBV12-4
CASGQLTYEQYF	TGTGCCAGCGGTCAACTAACCTACGAGCAGTACTTC	TRBJ2-7	-	-	TRBV2
CSVVGVPGLAGEGYEQYF	TGCAGCGTGGTGGGGGTACCGGGACTAGCGGGAGAAGGCTACGAGCAGTACTTC	TRBJ2-7	-	TRBD2	TRBV29-1
CASEGETQYF	TGTGCCAGTGAGGGAGAGACCCAGTACTTC	TRBJ2-5	many	-	TRBV25-1
CASFRSRTSGIITDTQYF	TGTGCCAGCTTTCGCTCAAGGACTAGCGGGATTATCACAGATACGCAGTATTTT	TRBJ2-3	-	TRBD2	TRBV28
CASSPLPGQGTKAFF	TGTGCCAGCAGCCCCCTACCGGGACAGGGGACCAAAGCTTTCTTT	TRBJ1-1	few	TRBD1	TRBV5-4
CASSAPGGGHGWRLRKDEQFF	TGTGCCAGCAGTGCCCCTGGCGGGGGGCACGGGTGGCGGCTGAGAAAGGATGAGCAGTTCTTC	TRBJ2-1	few	TRBD2	TRBV2
CASRKWGDSNQPQHF	TGTGCCAGCAGAAAGTGGGGCGATAGCAATCAGCCCCAGCATTTT	TRBJ1-5	-	-	TRBV2
CSAKMGLPNYEQYF	TGCAGTGCTAAAATGGGACTACCAAACTACGAGCAGTACTTC	TRBJ2-7	-	TRBD2	TRBV20-1
CSAGRPGQGREAFF	TGCAGTGCTGGAAGACCGGGACAGGGCCGTGAAGCTTTCTTT	TRBJ1-1	few	TRBD1	TRBV20-1
CASSPTSGGVVDTQYF	TGTGCCAGCAGCCCCACGTCAGGGGGCGTGGTAGATACGCAGTATTTT	TRBJ2-3	-	TRBD1	TRBV5-4
CASSTGTSGIYNEQFF	TGCGCCAGCAGCACCGGGACTAGCGGGATCTACAATGAGCAGTTCTTC	TRBJ2-1	-	TRBD2	TRBV5-1
CASSQDGLSGETQYF	TGTGCCAGCAGCCAAGATGGGCTTTCGGGGGAGACCCAGTACTTC	TRBJ2-5	-	-	TRBV4-2
CASSFDRGYTDTQYF	TGTGCCAGCAGCTTTGACAGGGGCTACACAGATACGCAGTATTTT	TRBJ2-3	-	TRBD1	TRBV7-9
CASSLGSVYQETQYF	TGCGCCAGCAGCTTGGGGTCAGTGTACCAAGAGACCCAGTACTTC	TRBJ2-5	few	-	TRBV5-1